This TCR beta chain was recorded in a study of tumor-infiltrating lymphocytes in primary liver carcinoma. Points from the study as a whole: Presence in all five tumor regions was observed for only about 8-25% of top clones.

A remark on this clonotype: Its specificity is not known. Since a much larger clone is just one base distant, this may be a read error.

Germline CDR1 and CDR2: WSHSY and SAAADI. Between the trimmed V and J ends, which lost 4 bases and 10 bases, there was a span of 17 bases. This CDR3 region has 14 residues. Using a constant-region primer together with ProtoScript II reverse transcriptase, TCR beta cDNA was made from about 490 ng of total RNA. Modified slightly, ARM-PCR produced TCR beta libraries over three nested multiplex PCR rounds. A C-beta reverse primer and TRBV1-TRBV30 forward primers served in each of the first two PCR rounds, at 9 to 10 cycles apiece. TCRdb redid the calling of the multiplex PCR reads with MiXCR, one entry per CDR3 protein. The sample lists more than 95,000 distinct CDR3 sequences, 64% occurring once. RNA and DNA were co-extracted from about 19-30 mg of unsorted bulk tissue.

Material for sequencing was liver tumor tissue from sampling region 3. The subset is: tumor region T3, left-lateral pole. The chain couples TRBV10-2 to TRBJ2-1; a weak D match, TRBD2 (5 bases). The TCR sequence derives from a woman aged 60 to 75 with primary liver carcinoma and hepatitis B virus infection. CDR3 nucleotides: TGCGCCAGCAGTGTGTCTAGGCTTGGGAGCGAGCAGTTCTTC. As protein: CASSVSRLGSEQFF.